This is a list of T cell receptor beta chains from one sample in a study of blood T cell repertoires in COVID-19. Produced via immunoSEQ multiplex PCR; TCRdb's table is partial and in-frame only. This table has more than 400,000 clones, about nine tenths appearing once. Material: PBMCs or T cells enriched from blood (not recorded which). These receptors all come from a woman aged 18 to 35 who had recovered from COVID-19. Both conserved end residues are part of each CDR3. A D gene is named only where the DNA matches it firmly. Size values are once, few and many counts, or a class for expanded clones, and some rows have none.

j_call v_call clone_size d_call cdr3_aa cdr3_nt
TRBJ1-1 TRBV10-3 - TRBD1 CAIREDRGRAEAFF TGTGCCATCAGGGAGGACAGGGGAAGAGCTGAAGCTTTCTTT
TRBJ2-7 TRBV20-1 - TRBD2 CSASGVGLAVSSYEQYF TGCAGTGCTAGTGGCGTGGGACTAGCGGTCAGCTCCTACGAGCAGTACTTC
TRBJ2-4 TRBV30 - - CACHLTAKNIQYF TGTGCCTGCCACTTAACAGCCAAAAACATTCAGTACTTC
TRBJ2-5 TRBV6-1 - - CASSEAGRERTQYF TGTGCCAGCAGTGAAGCGGGCAGGGAAAGGACCCAGTACTTC
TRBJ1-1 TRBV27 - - CASSADRQNTEAFF TGTGCCAGCAGTGCTGACAGGCAGAACACTGAAGCTTTCTTT
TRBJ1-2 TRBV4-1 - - CASSQSGGANYGYTF TGCGCCAGCAGCCAATCGGGGGGGGCTAACTATGGCTACACCTTC
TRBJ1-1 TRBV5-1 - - CASSGRMRGKDEAFF TGCGCCAGCAGCGGGAGAATGAGGGGGAAGGATGAAGCTTTCTTT
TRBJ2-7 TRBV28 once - CASSPGPLDEQYF TGTGCCAGCTCTCCAGGGCCCCTCGACGAGCAGTACTTC
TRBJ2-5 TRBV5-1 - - CASSLGRTGQETQYF TGCGCCAGCAGCCTAGGGAGGACAGGCCAAGAGACCCAGTACTTC
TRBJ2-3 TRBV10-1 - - CASSFGDTQYF TGCGCCAGCAGTTTCGGAGATACGCAGTATTTT
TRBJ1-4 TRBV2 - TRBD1 CALRDSANEKLFF TGTGCCCTGAGGGACAGTGCTAATGAAAAACTGTTTTTT
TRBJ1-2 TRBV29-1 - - CSGRGQGSAEGYTF TGCAGCGGGCGTGGGCAGGGAAGTGCCGAAGGCTACACCTTC
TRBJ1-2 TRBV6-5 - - CASSYTRDGYTF TGTGCCAGCAGCTACACCCGGGATGGCTACACCTTC
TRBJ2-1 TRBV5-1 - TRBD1 CASSLGDSSYNEQFF TGCGCCAGCAGCTTGGGGGACAGCTCCTACAATGAGCAGTTCTTC
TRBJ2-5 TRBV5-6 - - CASSLLGGVQETQYF TGTGCCAGCAGCTTGCTAGGCGGGGTCCAAGAGACCCAGTACTTC
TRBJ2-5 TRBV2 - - CASTWLVGETQYF TGTGCCAGCACTTGGCTAGTTGGAGAGACCCAGTACTTC
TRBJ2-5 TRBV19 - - CASSSSGETQYF TGTGCCAGTAGCTCCAGTGGAGAGACCCAGTACTTC
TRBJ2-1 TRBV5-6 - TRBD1 CASSTGVDYNEQFF TGTGCCAGTTCTACAGGGGTTGACTACAATGAGCAGTTCTTC
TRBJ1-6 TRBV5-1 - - CASSLRQGMSSPLHF TGCGCCAGCAGCTTGAGGCAGGGGATGAGTAGTCCCCTCCACTTT
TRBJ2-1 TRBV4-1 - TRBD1 CASSQALPLLRGRLPSYNEQFF TGCGCCAGCAGCCAAGCACTACCCCTCCTAAGGGGGCGGCTGCCTTCCTACAATGAGCAGTTCTTC
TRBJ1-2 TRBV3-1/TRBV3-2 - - CASSQESRGDYGYTF TGTGCCAGCAGCCAAGAATCCAGGGGTGATTATGGCTACACCTTC
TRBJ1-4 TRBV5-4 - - CASSRSGRLEEEKLFF TGTGCCAGCAGCCGTTCTGGAAGGTTAGAGGAAGAAAAACTGTTTTTT
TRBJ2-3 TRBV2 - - CASIAGRDGTQYF TGTGCCAGCATTGCGGGACGGGACGGTACGCAGTATTTT
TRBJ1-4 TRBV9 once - CAGGEFLNEKLFF TGTGCCGGGGGGGAATTCCTCAATGAAAAACTGTTTTTT
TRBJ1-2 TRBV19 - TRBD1 CASRTVGQGGSYGYTF TGTGCCAGCCGGACCGTAGGACAGGGCGGGAGCTATGGCTACACCTTC
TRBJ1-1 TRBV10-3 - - CASLRWGRSTEAFF TGTGCCAGCCTAAGATGGGGGCGAAGCACTGAAGCTTTCTTT
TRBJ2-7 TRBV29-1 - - CSVRFGSGSGVDEQYF TGCAGCGTTAGGTTCGGGAGTGGCAGTGGGGTAGACGAGCAGTACTTC
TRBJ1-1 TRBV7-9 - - CASSLGALTEWGVATEAFF TGTGCCAGCAGCTTAGGGGCCCTAACGGAGTGGGGGGTGGCGACTGAAGCTTTCTTT
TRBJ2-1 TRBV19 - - CASSRKPGQNEQFF TGTGCCAGTAGTCGAAAACCGGGACAAAATGAGCAGTTCTTC
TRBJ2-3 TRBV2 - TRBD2 CASSSQGGLASTDTQYF TGTGCCAGCAGTTCCCAGGGGGGACTAGCTAGCACAGATACGCAGTATTTT
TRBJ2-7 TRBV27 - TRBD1 CASSLGGTGRYEQYF TGTGCCAGCAGTTTGGGGGGGACAGGGAGATACGAGCAGTACTTC
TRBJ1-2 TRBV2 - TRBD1 CASVAGGYGYTF TGTGCCAGCGTGGCAGGGGGCTATGGCTACACCTTC
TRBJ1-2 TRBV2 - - CASLEVDLYGYTF TGTGCCAGCCTAGAGGTAGATCTCTATGGCTACACCTTC
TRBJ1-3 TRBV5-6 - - CASSLAGAGNTIYF TGTGCCAGCAGCTTGGCAGGTGCCGGAAACACCATATATTTT
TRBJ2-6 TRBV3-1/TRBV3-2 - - CASSQEGGGPSGANVLTF TGTGCCAGCAGCCAAGAAGGCGGGGGCCCCTCTGGGGCCAACGTCCTGACTTTC
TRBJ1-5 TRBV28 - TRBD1 CAVGQVLNQPQHF TGTGCCGTGGGACAGGTTCTCAATCAGCCCCAGCATTTT
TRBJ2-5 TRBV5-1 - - CASSLGGTQRETQYF TGCGCCAGCAGCTTGGGTGGGACACAAAGAGAGACCCAGTACTTC
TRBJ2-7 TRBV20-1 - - CSGSGRGKMSSYEQYF TGCAGTGGTAGTGGCAGGGGAAAAATGAGCTCCTACGAGCAGTACTTC
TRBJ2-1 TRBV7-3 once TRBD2 CASSFRSGGIRAEQFF TGTGCCAGCAGCTTTCGTAGCGGGGGGATCCGAGCTGAGCAGTTCTTC
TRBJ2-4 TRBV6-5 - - CASSPGGRQYF TGTGCCAGCAGCCCCGGGGGGCGCCAGTACTTC
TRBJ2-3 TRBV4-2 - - CASSQEPGVTDTQYF TGTGCCAGCAGCCAAGAACCAGGGGTCACAGATACGCAGTATTTT
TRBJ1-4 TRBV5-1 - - CASRNRSSNEKLFF TGCGCCAGCCGAAACAGGAGCTCTAATGAAAAACTGTTTTTT
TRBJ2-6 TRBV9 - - CASSGRSGLGTGANVLTF TGTGCCAGCAGCGGTCGAAGCGGGCTGGGTACGGGGGCCAACGTCCTGACTTTC
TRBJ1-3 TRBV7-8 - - CASSFGTHASGNTIYF TGTGCCAGCAGCTTCGGGACTCACGCCTCTGGAAACACCATATATTTT
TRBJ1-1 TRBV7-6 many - CASSFDRYEAFF TGTGCCAGCAGCTTCGACAGATATGAAGCTTTCTTT
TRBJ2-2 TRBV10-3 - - CAISGLVNTGELFF TGTGCCATCAGTGGACTAGTGAACACCGGGGAGCTGTTTTTT
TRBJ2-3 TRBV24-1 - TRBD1 CATSDEDRGGTQYF TGTGCCACCAGTGATGAAGACAGGGGAGGTACGCAGTATTTT
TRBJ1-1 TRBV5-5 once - CASSLTRTDSEAFF TGTGCCAGCAGCTTAACTCGGACGGACTCTGAAGCTTTCTTT
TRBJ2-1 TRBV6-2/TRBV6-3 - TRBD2 CASSPGLAGGYLEQFF TGTGCCAGCAGTCCGGGACTAGCGGGGGGCTATCTCGAGCAGTTCTTC
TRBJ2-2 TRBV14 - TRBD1 CASSQVQGRELFF TGTGCCAGCAGCCAAGTACAGGGGAGGGAGCTGTTTTTT
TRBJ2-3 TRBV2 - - CASSDGSRRADTQYF TGTGCCAGCAGTGATGGAAGCAGGAGGGCAGATACGCAGTATTTT
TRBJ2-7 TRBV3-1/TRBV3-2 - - CASSQGGTAIFYEQYF TGTGCCAGCAGCCAAGGCGGGACAGCAATTTTCTACGAGCAGTACTTC